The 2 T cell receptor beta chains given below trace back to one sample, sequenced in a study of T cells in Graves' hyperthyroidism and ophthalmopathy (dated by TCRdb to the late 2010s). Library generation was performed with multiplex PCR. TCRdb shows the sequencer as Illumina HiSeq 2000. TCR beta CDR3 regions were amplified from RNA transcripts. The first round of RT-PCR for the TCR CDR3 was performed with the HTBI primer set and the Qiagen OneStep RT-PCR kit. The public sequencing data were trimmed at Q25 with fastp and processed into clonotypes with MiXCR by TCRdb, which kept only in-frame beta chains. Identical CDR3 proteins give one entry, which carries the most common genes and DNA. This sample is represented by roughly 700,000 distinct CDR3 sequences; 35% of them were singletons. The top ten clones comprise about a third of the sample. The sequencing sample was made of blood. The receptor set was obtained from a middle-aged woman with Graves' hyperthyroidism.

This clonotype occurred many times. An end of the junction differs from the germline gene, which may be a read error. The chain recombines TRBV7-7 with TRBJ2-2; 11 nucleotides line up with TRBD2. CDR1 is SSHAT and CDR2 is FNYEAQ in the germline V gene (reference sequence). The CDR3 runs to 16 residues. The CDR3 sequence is CASRSTSGRNTGELFF. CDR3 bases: TGTGCTAGCAGAAGCACTAGCGGGAGGAACACCGGGGAGCTGTTTTTT.

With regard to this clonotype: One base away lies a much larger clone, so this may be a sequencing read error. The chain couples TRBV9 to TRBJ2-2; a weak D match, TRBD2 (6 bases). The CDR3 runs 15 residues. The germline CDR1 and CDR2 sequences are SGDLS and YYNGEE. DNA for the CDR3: TGTGCCAGCAGCGTAGGGGCAGGGAACACCGGGGGGCTGTTTTTT. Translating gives CASSVGAGNTGGLFF.